This T cell receptor (beta chain) originates from a study of cytomegalovirus exposure and HLA in healthy donors. Study observations and caveats: In a later analysis, TCR beta V- and J-gene trimming showed a link to a missense DCLRE1C variant. The study labeled more than 150 TCR beta chains cytomegalovirus-associated. Later analysis suggested most CMV-associated TCR beta chains were HLA-restricted. The productive fraction for most TCR beta V segments was about 87% or about 30% in an earlier analysis.

The PCR made use of 60 Vbeta and 13 Jbeta primers. The data were produced by immunoSEQ multiplex PCR, yet TCRdb's version contains in-frame clones alone and is incomplete. The table shows roughly 82,000 clones, with 74% occurring only once. The CDR3 totals 15 residues. Germline V lookup: CDR1 MNHNY, CDR2 SVGAGI (reference sequence). V gave up 6 bases and J gave up 1 base; unmatched junction bases: 6. A note on this clone: The antigen is undetermined.

The source of this sequence is a woman aged 45 to 65 in good health and CMV-seropositive. The chain is built from TRBV6-6 and TRBJ1-5; 7 bases agree with TRBD1. Material for sequencing was PBMCs. CDR3 amino acids: CASRLSQGSNQPQHF. CDR3 bases: TGTGCCAGCAGACTCTCACAGGGGAGCAATCAGCCCCAGCATTTT.